Given below is one TCR beta chain in context. The antigen this receptor binds is unknown. No quality values exist for individual bases; no much larger clone is one base distant. The CDR3 contains 13 residues, cysteine and phenylalanine counted. The CDR3 DNA has 39 bases and is translated from base 1. The germline ends are 10 bases apart after V is trimmed by 3 bases and J by 2 bases. The CDR1 and CDR2 encoded by the germline V gene (reference sequence) are GTSNPN and SVGIG. This sample was included in a study of T cell changes during pregnancy in multiple sclerosis (dated by TCRdb to about 2019). Background on the whole study: The study examined how the T cell repertoire changed over the course of pregnancy in women with multiple sclerosis.

Library creation used the immunoSEQ multiplex PCR assay. The table comes from immuneACCESS by way of TCRdb, which keeps in-frame sequences with V and J called. Part of the clones is missing from these tables; in studies checked, under half for an unresolved V gene and the rest for unknown reasons. For this sample the table gives approximately 20,000 clones, of which 88% were detected only once. The ten largest clones add up to 4.5% to 7% of the sample. The chain is made from TRBV30 and TRBJ1-1; matching of 6 bases hints at TRBD1 as the D gene. The origin of this receptor is a female donor in good health, enrolled as a control in a pregnancy study. Sequencing used CD8+ T cells from peripheral blood mononuclear cells, obtained after pregnancy. The CDR3 region reads CAWSLDSNTEAFF. The sequenced DNA is TGTGCCTGGAGCCTGGACAGTAACACTGAAGCTTTCTTT.